This T cell receptor beta chain was captured by sequencing in a study of T cell responses to AZD1222 COVID-19 vaccine. Overall study results and limits: Baseline antibody screening turned up just a handful of seropositive AZD1222 recipients.

Points on this clone: Its antigen is not known.

Germline CDR1 reads LNHDA; CDR2 reads SQIVND (reference sequence). Trimming cost V 5 bases and J 9 bases; bases outside gene matches: 5. This CDR3 has 13 residues. Produced via immunoSEQ multiplex PCR; TCRdb's table is partial and in-frame only. The data contain more than 110,000 clones, roughly nine tenths of them singletons. This receptor was identified in an adult in good health. This sequence joins TRBV19 and TRBJ2-1; 9 bases are a match to TRBD2. The sample was peripheral blood, taken on day 0 of AZD1222 vaccination. The CDR3 here is CASSPGLASEQFF. As DNA, the CDR3 is TGTGCCAGTAGTCCTGGACTAGCGTCTGAGCAGTTCTTC.